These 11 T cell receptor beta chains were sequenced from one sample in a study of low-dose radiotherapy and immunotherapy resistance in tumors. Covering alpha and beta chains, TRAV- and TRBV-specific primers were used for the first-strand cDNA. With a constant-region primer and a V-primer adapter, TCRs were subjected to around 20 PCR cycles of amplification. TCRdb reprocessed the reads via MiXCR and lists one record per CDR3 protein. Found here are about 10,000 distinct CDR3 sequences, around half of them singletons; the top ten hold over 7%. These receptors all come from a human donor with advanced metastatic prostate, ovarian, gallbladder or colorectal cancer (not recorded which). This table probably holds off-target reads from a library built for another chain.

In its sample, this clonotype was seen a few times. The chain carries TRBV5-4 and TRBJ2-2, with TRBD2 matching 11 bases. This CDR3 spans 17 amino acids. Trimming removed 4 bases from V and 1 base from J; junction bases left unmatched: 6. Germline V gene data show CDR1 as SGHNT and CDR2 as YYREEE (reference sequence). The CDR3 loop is CASSGTLAGGNTGELFF. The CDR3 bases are TGTGCCAGCAGCGGGACTCTAGCGGGGGGGAACACCGGGGAGCTGTTTTTT.

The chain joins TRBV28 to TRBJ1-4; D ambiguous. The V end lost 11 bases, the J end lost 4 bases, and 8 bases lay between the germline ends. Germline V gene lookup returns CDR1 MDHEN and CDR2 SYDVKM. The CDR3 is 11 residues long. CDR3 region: CACTGNEKLFF. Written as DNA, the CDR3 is TGTGCCTGCACGGGTAATGAAAAACTGTTTTTT. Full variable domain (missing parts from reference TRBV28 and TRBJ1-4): DVKVTQSSRYLVKRTGEKVFLECVQDMDHENMFWYRQDPGLGLRLIYFSYDVKMKEKGDIPEGYSVSREKKERFSLILESASTNQTSMYLCACTGNEKLFFGSGTQLSVL.

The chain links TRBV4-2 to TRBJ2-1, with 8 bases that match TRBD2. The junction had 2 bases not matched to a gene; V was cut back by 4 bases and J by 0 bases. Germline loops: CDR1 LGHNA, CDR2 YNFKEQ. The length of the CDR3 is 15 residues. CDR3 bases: TGTGCCAGCAGCCTAAGCGGGAGCTCCTACAATGAGCAGTTCTTC. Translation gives CASSLSGSSYNEQFF.

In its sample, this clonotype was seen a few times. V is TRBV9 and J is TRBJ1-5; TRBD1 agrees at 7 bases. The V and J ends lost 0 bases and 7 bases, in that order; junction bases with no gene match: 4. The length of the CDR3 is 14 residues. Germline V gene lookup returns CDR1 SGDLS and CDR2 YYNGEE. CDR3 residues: CASSVEGGGQPQHF. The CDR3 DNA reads TGTGCCAGCAGCGTAGAAGGGGGCGGACAGCCCCAGCATTTT.

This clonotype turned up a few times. The CDR3 DNA sequence: TGCAGCGTTGAAGACGGCGGCGATGAGCAGTTCTTC. Translating gives CSVEDGGDEQFF. The rearrangement links TRBV29-1 to TRBJ2-1; D call uncertain. Trimming cost V 0 bases and J 8 bases, with 8 bases left between them. Germline lookup yields CDR1 SQVTM and CDR2 ANQGSEA. This CDR3 spans 12 amino acids.

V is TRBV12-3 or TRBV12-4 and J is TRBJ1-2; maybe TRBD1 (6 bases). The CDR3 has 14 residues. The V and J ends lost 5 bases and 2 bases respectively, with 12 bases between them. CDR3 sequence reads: CASSPTGQNYGYTF. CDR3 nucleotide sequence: TGTGCCAGCAGTCCGACCGGACAGAACTATGGCTACACCTTC.

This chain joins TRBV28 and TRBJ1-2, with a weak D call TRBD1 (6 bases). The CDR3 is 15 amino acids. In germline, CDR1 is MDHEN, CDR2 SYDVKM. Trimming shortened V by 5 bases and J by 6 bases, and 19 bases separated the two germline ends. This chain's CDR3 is CASSITVLQGNGYTF. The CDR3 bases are TGTGCCAGCAGTATAACAGTTCTACAGGGAAATGGCTACACCTTC.

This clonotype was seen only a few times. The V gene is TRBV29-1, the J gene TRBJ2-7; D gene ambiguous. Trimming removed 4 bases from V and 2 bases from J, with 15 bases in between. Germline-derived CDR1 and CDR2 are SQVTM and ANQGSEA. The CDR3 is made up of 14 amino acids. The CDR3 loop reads CSVAGGLRAYEQYF. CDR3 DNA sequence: TGCAGCGTTGCTGGTGGGTTAAGGGCCTACGAGCAGTACTTC.

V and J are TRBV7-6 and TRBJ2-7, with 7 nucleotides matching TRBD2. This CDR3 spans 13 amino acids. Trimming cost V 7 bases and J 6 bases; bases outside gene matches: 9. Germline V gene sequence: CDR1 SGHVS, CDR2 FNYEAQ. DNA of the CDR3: TGTGCCAGCACCTTGGGGGAGGGAAGCGAGCAGTACTTC. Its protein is CASTLGEGSEQYF.

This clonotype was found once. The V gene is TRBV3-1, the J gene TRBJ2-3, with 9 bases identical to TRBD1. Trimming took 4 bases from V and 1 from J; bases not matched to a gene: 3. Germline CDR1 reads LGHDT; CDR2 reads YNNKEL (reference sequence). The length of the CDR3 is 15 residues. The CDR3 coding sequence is TGTGCCAGCAGCCGGGACAGGGAAGGCACAGATACGCAGTATTTT. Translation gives CASSRDREGTDTQYF.

CDR3 amino acids: CASSPPSPGYEQYF. The CDR3 nucleotides are TGTGCCAGCAGCCCCCCATCACCGGGCTACGAGCAGTACTTC. The chain links TRBV7-9 to TRBJ2-7; D call uncertain. The CDR3 loop spans 14 amino acids. Germline V gives CDR1 SEHNR, CDR2 FQNEAQ (reference sequence). V lost 5 bases and J 3 bases, leaving 14 bases between the germline ends.